The 4 T cell receptor beta chains below were found in one sample sequenced in a study of T cell responses to AZD1222 COVID-19 vaccine. Profiled with immunoSEQ multiplex PCR; TCRdb holds only in-frame clones, not every one. The sample carries around 100,000 clones, about 93% recorded once. The sequencing here drew on peripheral blood, taken on day 0 of AZD1222 vaccination. These receptors were taken from an adult in good health.

This chain connects TRBV5-1 to TRBJ2-7; D perhaps matches TRBD1 (6 bases). V lost 4 bases and J 1 base, leaving 18 bases between the germline ends. Germline V CDR1 and CDR2: SGHRS, YFSETQ. The CDR3 has 16 residues. This chain's CDR3 is CASSTLPRDISYEQYF. CDR3 nucleotide sequence: TGCGCCAGCAGCACTCTTCCCCGGGACATTTCCTACGAGCAGTACTTC.

The chain uses TRBV2 and TRBJ2-7; perhaps TRBD1 as D (6 bases). From germline, CDR1 is SNHLY and CDR2 FYNNEI. V lost 6 bases and J lost 6, with 15 bases in between. The CDR3 length is 13 residues. The CDR3 sequence is CASSLGTTSEQYF. CDR3 nucleotides: TGTGCCAGCAGCCTTGGGACAACGAGCGAGCAGTACTTC. Together with reference TRBV2 and TRBJ2-7, the CDR3 gives the full variable domain: EPEVTQTPSHQVTQMGQEVILRCVPISNHLYFYWYRQILGQKVEFLVSFYNNEISEKSEIFDDQFSVERPDGSNFTLKIRSTKLEDSAMYFCASSLGTTSEQYFGPGTRLTVT.

The chain uses TRBV2 and TRBJ1-2; D not certain. This CDR3 is 15 amino acids long. Per the germline V gene, CDR1 is SNHLY and CDR2 is FYNNEI. V lost 3 bases, J lost 5 bases, and 16 bases lay in between. Here the CDR3 DNA reads TGTGCCAGCAGTGATAGGCCCTCAACCCAGTATGGCTACACCTTC. This encodes CASSDRPSTQYGYTF.

The genes are TRBV15 and TRBJ1-2, with unresolved D. Germline V gives CDR1 LNHNV, CDR2 YYDKDF (reference sequence). The V end was cut by 5 bases, the J end by 10 bases, with 20 bases between. The CDR3 loop spans 14 amino acids. In DNA, the CDR3 is TGTGCCACCAGCCCGGTGTCCGGCTCAATGCTCTACACCTTC. Amino acids: CATSPVSGSMLYTF.